A single sample is the source of the 18 T cell receptor beta chains below, sequenced in a study of T-cell memory formation after mild COVID-19. From the 5' RACE reads, TCRdb called clonotypes with MiXCR, one entry per CDR3 protein. The sample carries tens of thousands of distinct CDR3 sequences, 25% recorded once. The sample consisted of PBMCs or a T cell subset sorted from them (not recorded which). Receptor source: a man aged 18 to 30 who had mild COVID-19 (a few samples of this study predate the infection). Cell type and time point are not known.

The chain joins TRBV9 to TRBJ2-1; 9 bases are a match to TRBD2. Germline V gene sequence: CDR1 SGDLS, CDR2 YYNGEE. Trimming cost V 3 bases and J 4 bases; bases outside gene matches: 8. This CDR3 has 16 residues. The CDR3 nucleotides are TGTGCCAGCAGCGCTGGAAGCGGGGGGCCGTACAATGAGCAGTTCTTC. It encodes CASSAGSGGPYNEQFF.

This chain connects TRBV3-1 to TRBJ1-1; D remains unclear. The V gene's germline CDR1 is LGHDT and CDR2 YNNKEL (reference sequence). V lost 0 bases, J lost 5 bases, and 7 bases lay in between. The CDR3 is made up of 13 amino acids. DNA for the CDR3: TGTGCCAGCAGCCAAGATGGGTGGACTGAAGCTTTCTTT. It yields the protein CASSQDGWTEAFF.

There are a few counts of this clonotype. The chain couples TRBV14 to TRBJ1-1, with D uncertain. CDR1 and CDR2 from the germline V gene are SGHDN and FVKESK. With 5 bases removed from V and 6 bases from J, the gap between germline ends came to 16 bases. This CDR3 is built from 14 residues. CDR3 protein: CASSRRVGKAEAFF. In DNA form, the CDR3 reads TGTGCCAGCAGCAGAAGAGTGGGAAAGGCTGAAGCTTTCTTT.

This clonotype turned up a few times. V gene TRBV7-9 combines with J gene TRBJ1-1; TRBD1 matches at 12 bases. CDR3 length: 16 amino acids. Germline V gene data show CDR1 as SEHNR and CDR2 as FQNEAQ (reference sequence). V shed 4 bases and J 5 bases; nucleotides not matched to a gene: 8. CDR3 loop: CASSSGTGGRRTEAFF. CDR3 DNA: TGTGCCAGCAGCTCCGGGACAGGGGGCCGGAGAACTGAAGCTTTCTTT.

The chain uses TRBV6-5 and TRBJ2-2, with 8 bases that match TRBD2. The CDR3 sequence is 16 residues long. After removal of 0 bases from V and 3 bases from J, the junction contained 3 bases not matched to a gene. The germline V gene has CDR1 MNHEY and CDR2 SVGAGI. In nucleotides, the CDR3 is TGTGCCAGCAGTTACTCGTTCGGGGGGGACACCGGGGAGCTGTTTTTT. Translation gives CASSYSFGGDTGELFF.

This rearrangement joins TRBV6-1 to TRBJ2-7; TRBD1 aligns across 7 bases. J gave up 2 bases and V 7 bases, and 2 bases lay outside the gene matches. Germline lookup yields CDR1 MNHNS and CDR2 SASEGT. The CDR3 extends over 12 amino acids. The CDR3 loop reads CASKTGPYEQYV. DNA of the CDR3: TGTGCCAGCAAGACAGGGCCCTACGAGCAGTACGTC.

The V call is TRBV7-9, the J call TRBJ2-3; no definite D call. Germline V gives CDR1 SEHNR, CDR2 FQNEAQ (reference sequence). The CDR3 sequence is 12 residues long. V dropped 4 bases and J dropped 6 bases, with 8 bases sitting between them. CDR3 sequence reads: CASSSDSDTQYF. The CDR3, as DNA: TGTGCCAGCAGCTCTGACTCGGATACGCAGTATTTT.

This clonotype was seen only a few times. The rearrangement joins TRBV7-6 to TRBJ2-3; D may be TRBD2 (5 bases). The germline V and J ends were trimmed by 0 bases and 0 bases, with 13 bases remaining between them. There are 17 residues in the CDR3. Germline V gene lookup returns CDR1 SGHVS and CDR2 FNYEAQ. The CDR3 protein is CASSLAGRLTSTDTQYF. In DNA, the CDR3 is TGTGCCAGCAGCTTAGCTGGGCGACTAACTAGCACAGATACGCAGTATTTT.

The V and J genes are TRBV5-5 and TRBJ2-5, with a possible D match to TRBD2 (6 bases). The CDR3 runs to 14 residues. CDR1 SGHKS and CDR2 YYEKEE come from the germline V gene (reference sequence). V lost 0 bases and J lost 5, with 11 bases in between. The CDR3, as DNA: TGTGCCAGCAGCTTGGTTGGGGGGAGGGAGACCCAGTACTTC. It codes for CASSLVGGRETQYF.

The chain uses TRBV6-5 and TRBJ1-5; D is uncertain. The CDR3 consists of 14 residues. The V and J ends lost 5 bases and 3 bases respectively, with 11 bases between them. The V gene's germline CDR1 is MNHEY and CDR2 SVGAGI. CDR3 sequence reads: CASSPGRLNQPQHF. CDR3 sequence (DNA): TGTGCCAGCAGTCCAGGCCGCCTCAATCAGCCCCAGCATTTT.

This clonotype was counted only a few times. The chain is built from TRBV4-3 and TRBJ1-1, with D uncertain. Trimming shortened V by 0 bases and J by 6 bases, and 8 bases separated the two germline ends. The CDR3 runs 13 residues. In germline, CDR1 is LGHNA, CDR2 YSLEER. The CDR3 region is CASSQDSQPEAFF. The DNA of the CDR3 is TGCGCCAGCAGCCAAGATTCGCAGCCTGAAGCTTTCTTT.

This clonotype turned up a few times. The chain carries TRBV6-2 or TRBV6-3 and TRBJ2-1; D may be TRBD2 (7 bases). The CDR3 consists of 13 residues. From germline, CDR1 is MNHEY and CDR2 SVGEGT. Deletions cut 2 bases from V and 10 bases from J, with 12 bases between. The CDR3 DNA sequence: TGTGCCAGCAGTTACGGGACTACAGGGGAGCAGTTCTTC. Protein product: CASSYGTTGEQFF.

There are a few counts of this clonotype. The chain links TRBV5-1 to TRBJ1-1; D gene ambiguous. V was shortened by 2 bases and J by 4 bases, with 9 bases between the two germline ends. CDR1 and CDR2 (germline): SGHRS, YFSETQ. This CDR3 is 13 amino acids long. The CDR3 region is CASSFRGSTEAFF. In DNA form, the CDR3 reads TGCGCCAGCAGCTTTAGAGGGAGCACTGAAGCTTTCTTT.

This clonotype has more than one count but fewer than ten. The genes are TRBV7-8 and TRBJ1-1; D uncertain. The V gene's germline CDR1 is SGHVS and CDR2 FQNEAQ. V was trimmed by 0 bases and J by 1 base, leaving 3 bases between them. This CDR3 comprises 13 residues. The CDR3 DNA follows: TGTGCCAGCAGCTTAGCCAGGAACACTGAAGCTTTCTTT. Residues: CASSLARNTEAFF.

The table lists this clonotype with a few counts. DNA for the CDR3: TGTGCCAGCAGCTGGACTACCGCCGAAGCCAAAAACATTCAGTACTTC. This translates into CASSWTTAEAKNIQYF. The J gene is TRBJ2-4, the V gene TRBV7-9; tentative D call: TRBD2 (6 bases). V lost 4 bases, J lost 0 bases, and 13 bases lay in between. The CDR3 has 16 amino acids. Germline CDR1 is SEHNR and CDR2 is FQNEAQ (reference sequence).

The V call is TRBV27, the J call TRBJ2-6; 7 nucleotides line up with TRBD1. The CDR3 runs 17 residues. Germline loops: CDR1 MNHEY, CDR2 SMNVEV (reference sequence). Unmatched junction bases numbered 12, after V lost 8 bases and J lost 2 bases. The CDR3 reads CASASGRGLAGANVLTF. Here the CDR3 DNA reads TGTGCCAGCGCCTCGGGCAGGGGGTTAGCTGGGGCCAACGTCCTGACTTTC.

V and J are TRBV3-1 and TRBJ2-7; 7 bases are shared with TRBD1. The germline V gene encodes CDR1 LGHDT and CDR2 YNNKEL (reference sequence). The V and J ends lost 4 bases and 7 bases, in that order; junction bases with no gene match: 7. The CDR3 is made up of 13 amino acids. This CDR3 is CASSPGQELEQYF. Written as DNA, the CDR3 is TGTGCCAGCAGCCCTGGACAGGAGCTAGAGCAGTACTTC.

The chain uses TRBV25-1 and TRBJ1-2, with D hard to call. The V end was cut by 8 bases, the J end by 6 bases, with 13 bases between. There are 12 residues in the CDR3. The V gene's germline CDR1 is MGHDK and CDR2 SYGVNS. The CDR3 DNA reads as TGTGCCAGCCTCGCGGGAGCGAATGGCTACACCTTC. This translates into CASLAGANGYTF.